A single sample is the source of the 28 T cell receptor beta chains below, sequenced in a study of somatic mutations in cytotoxic T cells in rheumatoid arthritis (dated by TCRdb to the late 2010s). Library preparation employed the immunoSEQ multiplex PCR assay. TCRdb provides this immuneACCESS table in a form limited to in-frame rearrangements. Some clones are lacking; in checked studies, under half of them reflect an unresolved V gene, and why the rest are absent is not known. For this sample there are about 16,000 clones; around 75% appear just once. The ten largest clones take up roughly 15% of the sample. Source material: CD8+ T cells sorted from blood. The receptors stem from an adult with rheumatoid arthritis.

The rearrangement joins TRBV7-6 to TRBJ2-2; TRBD2 matches at 11 bases. Germline V gives CDR1 SGHVS, CDR2 FNYEAQ. This CDR3 is built from 15 residues. J was trimmed by 5 bases and V by 5 bases; bases with no gene match: 4. The CDR3 DNA sequence: TGTGCCAGCAGCACTAGCGGGGGTTCTACCGGGGAGCTGTTTTTT. This translates into CASSTSGGSTGELFF.

This clone was observed a few times. This sequence joins TRBV5-5 and TRBJ1-4; D unresolved. The CDR3 has 14 amino acids. Germline assignment: CDR1 SGHKS and CDR2 YYEKEE (reference sequence). The V end was cut by 2 bases, the J end by 0 bases, with 5 bases between. CDR3 protein: CASSFPSTNEKLFF. CDR3 sequence (DNA): TGTGCCAGCAGCTTTCCGTCAACTAATGAAAAACTGTTTTTT.

The table lists this clone with a count of one. V is TRBV9 and J is TRBJ2-3; weak D call: TRBD1 (6 bases). The V gene's germline CDR1 is SGDLS and CDR2 YYNGEE. The V end was cut by 3 bases, the J end by 7 bases, with 18 bases between. The CDR3 is made up of 15 amino acids. CDR3 protein: CASSGRDKPMYTQYF. Here the CDR3 DNA reads TGTGCCAGCAGCGGCCGGGACAAACCTATGTATACGCAGTATTTT.

This clone was counted a few times. V usage is TRBV7-8 and J usage is TRBJ1-4, with no clear D. Per the germline V gene, CDR1 is SGHVS and CDR2 is FQNEAQ. The CDR3 runs to 14 residues. Trimming cost V 1 base and J 8 bases, with 11 bases left between them. The CDR3 loop is CASSLGVAREKLFF. In nucleotides, the CDR3 is TGTGCCAGCAGCTTAGGGGTCGCCAGGGAAAAACTGTTTTTT.

V is TRBV18 and J is TRBJ2-1, with 12 nucleotides matching TRBD2. The junction had 9 bases not matched to a gene; V was cut back by 3 bases and J by 0 bases. Germline CDR1 and CDR2: KGHSH and LQKENI. This CDR3 region has 19 residues. CDR3 residues: CASSPLLAGGSNSYNEQFF. The DNA of the CDR3 is TGTGCCAGCTCACCTCTCCTAGCGGGGGGGTCCAACTCCTACAATGAGCAGTTCTTC. Based on the CDR3 plus reference TRBV18 and TRBJ2-1, the full variable domain is NAGVMQNPRHLVRRRGQEARLRCSPMKGHSHVYWYRQLPEEGLKFMVYLQKENIIDESGMPKERFSAEFPKEGPSILRIQQVVRGDSAAYFCASSPLLAGGSNSYNEQFFGPGTRLTVL.

V usage is TRBV27 and J usage is TRBJ1-4; no firm D call. The CDR3 spans 18 residues. V lost 0 bases, J lost 6 bases, and 20 bases lay in between. Germline V gene lookup returns CDR1 MNHEY and CDR2 SMNVEV (reference sequence). This CDR3 reads CASSLSWLGSRSYEKLFF. CDR3 in DNA: TGTGCCAGCAGTTTATCGTGGTTGGGATCACGTAGCTATGAAAAACTGTTTTTT.

The genes are TRBV2 and TRBJ2-5; 9 positions match TRBD2. The DNA end lines up better with TRBJ2-7; the J call may be wrong. Germline V gene lookup returns CDR1 SNHLY and CDR2 FYNNEI. This CDR3 spans 17 amino acids. In DNA form, the CDR3 reads TGTGCCAGCAGTGAGTCGGGAGGCGGGGGGGCATCCTACGAGCAGTACTTC. This gives the protein CASSESGGGGASYEQYF.

This clone was observed a single time. The chain has TRBV7-8 and TRBJ1-1, with D unresolved. Germline V CDR1 and CDR2: SGHVS, FQNEAQ. The ends were cut back, 7 bases at V and 1 base at J, with 10 bases in the middle. This CDR3 is built from 13 residues. CDR3 loop: CASTPKPNTEAFF. The CDR3 DNA reads TGTGCCAGCACCCCAAAACCGAACACTGAAGCTTTCTTT.

The chain uses TRBV7-9 and TRBJ2-2; tentative D call: TRBD1 (5 bases). The V and J ends lost 5 bases and 9 bases respectively, with 22 bases between them. CDR3 size: 16 residues. The germline V gene encodes CDR1 SEHNR and CDR2 FQNEAQ (reference sequence). The CDR3 sequence: CASSGDRGRTTRELFF. DNA of the CDR3: TGTGCCAGCAGCGGTGACAGAGGACGAACGACCAGGGAGCTGTTTTTT.

The chain is built from TRBV27 and TRBJ2-7, with 11 bases matching TRBD2. With V trimmed by 6 bases and J by 2 bases, 3 bases remained unmatched. Germline lookup yields CDR1 MNHEY and CDR2 SMNVEV (reference sequence). The CDR3 sequence is 14 residues long. The CDR3 region is CASSLAGGTYEQYF. In nucleotides, the CDR3 is TGTGCCAGCAGCCTAGCGGGGGGAACCTACGAGCAGTACTTC.

The chain employs TRBV7-9 and TRBJ2-1; D might be TRBD2 (6 bases). CDR1 and CDR2 (germline): SEHNR, FQNEAQ (reference sequence). Trimming stripped 5 bases from V and 1 base from J, with 12 bases between. The CDR3 covers 15 residues. Here the CDR3 DNA reads TGTGCCAGCAGCAACAAGGGGACTTCCTACAATGAGCAGTTCTTC. As protein: CASSNKGTSYNEQFF.

This clone was observed once. This sequence joins TRBV6-5 and TRBJ1-1; 12 bases are shared with TRBD1. Unmatched junction bases numbered 5, after V lost 2 bases and J lost 4 bases. This CDR3 contains 16 residues. CDR1 MNHEY and CDR2 SVGAGI come from the germline V gene. The CDR3 loop is CASSYMGTGGVTEAFF. The CDR3 bases are TGTGCCAGCAGTTACATGGGGACAGGGGGCGTCACTGAAGCTTTCTTT.

This clone was found a few times. The chain couples TRBV7-6 to TRBJ2-3; 7 positions agree with TRBD2. The CDR3 length is 14 residues. The trim removed 5 bases at V and 1 base at J, leaving 3 bases unmatched. Germline assignment: CDR1 SGHVS and CDR2 FNYEAQ. The chain's CDR3 is CASSERGRTDTQYF. As DNA, the CDR3 is TGTGCCAGCAGCGAGCGGGGTCGCACAGATACGCAGTATTTT.

This chain joins TRBV7-9 and TRBJ1-1; D is ambiguous. The length of the CDR3 is 16 residues. Trimming stripped 4 bases from V and 6 bases from J, with 21 bases between. Per germline, CDR1 SEHNR and CDR2 FQNEAQ (reference sequence). CDR3: CASSSTTPGAESEAFF. For the CDR3, the DNA is TGTGCCAGCAGCTCCACCACCCCTGGTGCGGAATCTGAAGCTTTCTTT.

V gene TRBV6-1 combines with J gene TRBJ2-1; TRBD1 agrees at 8 bases. CDR3 length equals 16 residues. Germline CDR1 reads MNHNS; CDR2 reads SASEGT. V was clipped by 2 bases and J by 2 bases; unmatched bases: 5. The CDR3 bases are TGTGCCAGCAGTGAATACGACAGGGGACCCTACAATGAGCAGTTCTTC. It translates to CASSEYDRGPYNEQFF.

The rearrangement joins TRBV4-1 to TRBJ1-2; no reliable D call. The CDR3 covers 17 residues. Between the trimmed V and J ends, which lost 1 base and 2 bases, there was a span of 17 bases. Per the germline V gene, CDR1 is MGHRA and CDR2 is YSYEKL. CDR3 in DNA: TGCGCCAGCAGCCAAGGCCCCCAGACCACTCCAAACTATGGCTACACCTTC. It yields the protein CASSQGPQTTPNYGYTF.

V usage is TRBV14 and J usage is TRBJ2-7; 8 bases line up with TRBD1. Germline CDR1 and CDR2: SGHDN and FVKESK. Unmatched junction bases numbered 6, after V lost 3 bases and J lost 5 bases. The CDR3 spans 14 residues. DNA for the CDR3: TGTGCCAGCAGCCAGTGGACAGGGCGAGACGAGCAGTACTTC. This translates into CASSQWTGRDEQYF.

The chain couples TRBV4-1 to TRBJ1-1; 10 nucleotides align to TRBD1. Germline CDR1 and CDR2: MGHRA and YSYEKL. The CDR3 consists of 16 residues. V lost 0 bases and J lost 5; bases outside the gene matches: 6. CDR3 DNA sequence: TGCGCCAGCAGCCAAGAAGGGAGGACAGGGGGTACTGAAGCTTTCTTT. It is translated as CASSQEGRTGGTEAFF.

This clone occurred a few times. The genes are TRBV19 and TRBJ1-1; TRBD1 matches 8 bases. V was pared by 5 bases and J by 5 bases, with 10 bases of the junction left unmatched. This CDR3 has 15 amino acids. Germline V gene sequence: CDR1 LNHDA, CDR2 SQIVND (reference sequence). CDR3 in DNA: TGTGCCAGTAGTCCGACAGGGGACGAAATGACTGAAGCTTTCTTT. This gives the protein CASSPTGDEMTEAFF.

This clone was recorded once. The V call is TRBV30, the J call TRBJ1-3; 7 nucleotides match TRBD1. This CDR3 comprises 15 residues. Unmatched junction bases numbered 7, after V lost 3 bases and J lost 2 bases. Germline CDR1 reads GTSNPN; CDR2 reads SVGIG (reference sequence). DNA for the CDR3: TGTGCCTGGAGCCGACAGGGCTTTGCTGGAAACACCATATATTTT. It codes for CAWSRQGFAGNTIYF.

The chain has TRBV7-9 and TRBJ2-7, with D unclear. V lost 5 bases and J 0 bases, leaving 8 bases between the germline ends. Germline V gene sequence: CDR1 SEHNR, CDR2 FQNEAQ (reference sequence). The CDR3 spans 13 residues. As DNA, the CDR3 is TGTGCCAGCAGCCCGCCCCCCTCCTACGAGCAGTACTTC. Protein product: CASSPPPSYEQYF.

The chain employs TRBV9 and TRBJ1-2; D is perhaps TRBD1 (5 bases). CDR1 is SGDLS and CDR2 is YYNGEE in the germline V gene. Trimming pared 0 bases from V and 9 bases from J, leaving 15 bases between. This CDR3 comprises 14 residues. The CDR3 DNA sequence: TGTGCCAGCAGCGTAGGGCTCCAGGGCTGGAGCTACACCTTC. It translates to CASSVGLQGWSYTF.

The genes are TRBV13 and TRBJ1-2; maybe TRBD1 (6 bases). The germline CDR1 and CDR2 sequences are PRHDT and FYEKMQ (reference sequence). V lost 1 base and J 5 bases, leaving 14 bases between the germline ends. The CDR3 is made up of 15 amino acids. CDR3 coding DNA: TGTGCCAGCAGCTTAGTCCGGGGGGCTGAGTATGGCTACACCTTC. Translating gives CASSLVRGAEYGYTF.

The chain recombines TRBV10-1 with TRBJ1-2; weak D call: TRBD1 (6 bases). This CDR3 region has 19 residues. V was trimmed by 8 bases and J by 5 bases, leaving 33 bases between them. The germline V gene has CDR1 WNHNN and CDR2 SYGVQD (reference sequence). The CDR3: CASPDRWFGCLSSSYGYTF. The CDR3 bases are TGCGCCAGCCCAGACAGGTGGTTTGGCTGCCTCTCCTCAAGTTATGGCTACACCTTC.

V usage is TRBV2 and J usage is TRBJ1-2; D gene uncertain. Trimming removed 6 bases from V and 4 bases from J, with 15 bases in between. Germline CDR1 SNHLY, CDR2 FYNNEI. The CDR3 runs to 14 residues. The CDR3: CASSLDGGFYGYTF. CDR3 in DNA: TGTGCCAGCAGCCTGGACGGAGGATTCTATGGCTACACCTTC.

The chain combines TRBV9 with TRBJ2-7; TRBD1 matches 9 bases. Germline lookup yields CDR1 SGDLS and CDR2 YYNGEE. This CDR3 is built from 15 residues. The V segment lost 2 bases and the J segment 3 bases; nucleotides outside the gene matches: 6. In DNA form, the CDR3 reads TGTGCCAGCAGCGTTGCCGGGACAGGGTTCTACGAGCAGTACTTC. Translating gives CASSVAGTGFYEQYF.

V and J are TRBV4-1 and TRBJ2-3, with TRBD2 as a possible D gene (7 bases). Germline assignment: CDR1 MGHRA and CDR2 YSYEKL. The ends were cut back, 4 bases at V and 7 bases at J, with 21 bases in the middle. This CDR3 is 16 amino acids long. CDR3 amino acids: CASSPETGGPVHTQYF. For the CDR3, the DNA is TGCGCCAGCAGCCCGGAGACGGGGGGCCCCGTTCATACGCAGTATTTT.

The chain combines TRBV9 with TRBJ1-4, with D tentatively TRBD1 (5 bases). This CDR3 comprises 15 residues. Trimming removed 4 bases from V and 1 base from J, with 11 bases in between. Germline CDR1 SGDLS, CDR2 YYNGEE. CDR3 coding DNA: TGTGCCAGCAGCACCGGACAACTAACTAATGAAAAACTGTTTTTT. It translates to CASSTGQLTNEKLFF.